The next 9 T cell receptor beta chains were all read from a single sample in a study of blood T cell repertoires in COVID-19. Data came from immunoSEQ multiplex PCR; TCRdb stores just in-frame clones and leaves some out. The top ten clones hold around 12% of a sample with 15,000 or so clones, 88% of them seen once. Sequencing was carried out using peripheral blood. The receptors derive from a human donor in a cohort sampled during active COVID-19.

V gene TRBV30 combines with J gene TRBJ1-1; maybe TRBD1 (5 bases). Germline V gene sequence: CDR1 GTSNPN, CDR2 SVGIG (reference sequence). CDR3 length: 14 amino acids. V lost 4 bases to trimming and J lost 7 bases, with 19 bases between them. Here the CDR3 DNA reads TGTGCCTGGACCTTAGAACGGGACTCGGGTGAAGCTTTCTTT. This translates into CAWTLERDSGEAFF.

This chain joins TRBV4-1 and TRBJ2-7; 8 positions match TRBD2. Germline V CDR1 and CDR2: MGHRA, YSYEKL. This CDR3 contains 15 residues. V lost 1 base and J lost 2; bases outside the gene matches: 4. As DNA, the CDR3 is TGCGCCAGCAGCCAAGGGACTAGCCCACCCTACGAGCAGTACTTC. Amino acids: CASSQGTSPPYEQYF.

The chain has TRBV28 and TRBJ1-3, with D maybe TRBD1 (6 bases). Trimming removed 6 bases from V and 0 bases from J, with 18 bases in between. Germline V CDR1 and CDR2: MDHEN, SYDVKM. CDR3 length equals 17 residues. The CDR3 here is CASSPPGGQNSGNTIYF. CDR3 bases: TGTGCCAGCAGCCCACCCGGCGGACAGAACTCTGGAAACACCATATATTTT.

The chain employs TRBV28 and TRBJ2-2, with 8 nucleotides matching TRBD1. CDR3 length: 15 residues. The germline gives CDR1 MDHEN, CDR2 SYDVKM. V trimming: 5 bases; J trimming: 3 bases; junction bases outside the gene matches: 5. In nucleotides, the CDR3 is TGTGCCAGCAGTCAAGACAGGGGTGACACCGGGGAGCTGTTTTTT. This sequence encodes CASSQDRGDTGELFF.

The chain recombines TRBV19 with TRBJ1-5; D is possibly TRBD1 (5 bases). CDR3 size: 13 residues. Between the trimmed V and J ends, which lost 3 bases and 7 bases, there was a span of 10 bases. From germline, CDR1 is LNHDA and CDR2 SQIVND (reference sequence). The CDR3 here is CASSMGGFQPQHF. The CDR3 region has the DNA TGTGCCAGTAGTATGGGGGGGTTCCAGCCCCAGCATTTT.

In DNA, the CDR3 is TGCGCCAGCAGTGACCTCCGGGACAGGGGGTACAATGAGCAGTTCTTC. Its protein is CASSDLRDRGYNEQFF. V is TRBV10-1 and J is TRBJ2-1; 11 bases map to TRBD1. From germline, CDR1 is WNHNN and CDR2 SYGVQD (reference sequence). V lost 3 bases and J lost 4; bases outside the gene matches: 5. This CDR3 has 16 amino acids.

The chain couples TRBV14 to TRBJ2-7; a possible D gene is TRBD2 (6 bases). The CDR3 length is 15 residues. V dropped 4 bases and J dropped 4 bases, with 17 bases sitting between them. Germline CDR1 SGHDN, CDR2 FVKESK. The CDR3 DNA reads TGTGCCAGCAGCCGAAGCGGGCAGGGAGGATACGAGCAGTACTTC. As protein: CASSRSGQGGYEQYF.

For this clone: A junction boundary mismatches the germline segment, possibly from a read error. This chain links TRBV6-5 with TRBJ2-5; D perhaps matches TRBD1 (5 bases). This CDR3 has 13 residues. Germline CDR1 MNHEY, CDR2 SVGAGI. DNA for the CDR3: TGTGCCAGCAGAGGGGCAGGGCAAGGGACCCAGTACTTC. Amino acid sequence: CASRGAGQGTQYF.

The genes are TRBV2 and TRBJ2-4, with TRBD2 as a possible D gene (6 bases). Germline-derived CDR1 and CDR2 are SNHLY and FYNNEI. V lost 3 bases, J lost 0 bases, and 6 bases lay in between. The CDR3 is 14 residues long. The CDR3 DNA is TGTGCCAGCAGTGACGGGAGAGCCAAAAACATTCAGTACTTC. Its protein product is CASSDGRAKNIQYF.